This TCR beta chain was recorded in a study of cytomegalovirus exposure and HLA in healthy donors. V was trimmed by 6 bases and J by 4 bases, leaving 14 bases between them. In germline, CDR1 is MNHEY, CDR2 SMNVEV (reference sequence). The CDR3 covers 14 residues. PCR was performed using 60 Vbeta and 13 Jbeta primers. Generated by immunoSEQ multiplex PCR, the TCRdb table keeps only in-frame clones and is missing some. The sample holds under 200,000 clones, approximately 79% seen once. The sample taken for sequencing was PBMCs. The J gene is TRBJ2-3, the V gene TRBV27, with a possible D match to TRBD1 (5 bases). This TCR came from a male donor in good health and CMV-seronegative. CDR3 sequence (DNA): TGTGCCAGCAGCAACAGGTTAGGGGCAGATACGCAGTATTTT. Its translation is CASSNRLGADTQYF.